These 25 T cell receptor beta chains originate from one sample sequenced in a study of T cell responses to AZD1222 COVID-19 vaccine. This table comes from immunoSEQ multiplex PCR, and its TCRdb copy is limited to in-frame clones, with some not included. The repertoire includes 100,000 to 150,000 clones, around 90% of them detected once, and about 7.9% sits in the top ten. The starting material was peripheral blood, obtained on day 0 of AZD1222 vaccination. Receptors originate from an adult in good health.

The J gene is TRBJ2-7, the V gene TRBV5-1, with D unresolved. CDR3 length equals 15 residues. The germline V gene encodes CDR1 SGHRS and CDR2 YFSETQ. V dropped 0 bases and J dropped 0 bases, with 10 bases sitting between them. The chain's CDR3 is CASSLGVGSSYEQYF. Here the CDR3 DNA reads TGCGCCAGCAGCTTGGGGGTGGGAAGCTCCTACGAGCAGTACTTC.

The chain joins TRBV4-1 to TRBJ2-1; no firm D call. The CDR3 sequence is 13 residues long. Germline CDR1 MGHRA, CDR2 YSYEKL. Between the trimmed V and J ends, which lost 3 bases and 5 bases, there was a span of 8 bases. CDR3 coding DNA: TGCGCCAGCAGCCATCAACCCAACAATGAGCAGTTCTTC. As protein: CASSHQPNNEQFF.

This clone was counted only a few times. The CDR3 coding sequence is TGCGCCAGCAGCCGATCCCTTTACGAGCAGTACTTC. Encoded protein: CASSRSLYEQYF. V is TRBV5-1 and J is TRBJ2-7; D not certain. This CDR3 region has 12 residues. The V gene's germline CDR1 is SGHRS and CDR2 YFSETQ. The V end was cut by 4 bases, the J end by 4 bases, with 9 bases between.

This chain links TRBV5-1 with TRBJ2-7, with D possibly matching TRBD1 (5 bases). The ends were cut back, 5 bases at V and 3 bases at J, with 15 bases in the middle. The CDR3 is 14 amino acids. The germline V gene has CDR1 SGHRS and CDR2 YFSETQ. CDR3 loop: CASRTENSNYEQYF. CDR3 bases: TGCGCCAGCAGGACAGAAAACTCCAACTACGAGCAGTACTTC.

CDR3 coding DNA: TGCGCCAGCAGCCAAGCCCGACAGGGCGGCGATGAGCAGTTCTTC. Its protein is CASSQARQGGDEQFF. V and J are TRBV4-3 and TRBJ2-1; TRBD1 matches at 7 bases. This CDR3 contains 15 residues. From germline, CDR1 is LGHNA and CDR2 YSLEER. The ends lost 1 base at V and 8 bases at J; junction bases unmatched: 8.

V usage is TRBV29-1 and J usage is TRBJ1-2; D unclear. The CDR3 is 10 amino acids. From germline, CDR1 is SQVTM and CDR2 ANQGSEA. V was clipped by 6 bases and J by 7 bases, with 9 bases between them. CDR3 sequence reads: CSVADSGYTF. CDR3 bases: TGCAGCGTGGCGGACTCTGGCTACACCTTC.

This chain links TRBV15 with TRBJ2-1, with a tentative D call TRBD2 (5 bases). V lost 3 bases and J 3 bases, leaving 15 bases between the germline ends. There are 16 residues in the CDR3. Germline values: CDR1 LNHNV, CDR2 YYDKDF (reference sequence). The CDR3, as DNA: TGTGCCACCAGCAGTGATGTGGGCAGCGGCTACAATGAGCAGTTCTTC. Amino acids: CATSSDVGSGYNEQFF. Variable domain in full (rest from reference TRBV15 and TRBJ2-1): DAMVIQNPRYQVTQFGKPVTLSCSQTLNHNVMYWYQQKSSQAPKLLFHYYDKDFNNEADTPDNFQSRRPNTSFCFLDIRSPGLGDTAMYLCATSSDVGSGYNEQFFGPGTRLTVL.

This chain uses TRBV7-9 with TRBJ2-7; 8 positions agree with TRBD1. CDR3 length: 16 amino acids. V shed 3 bases and J 6 bases; nucleotides not matched to a gene: 13. CDR1 is SEHNR and CDR2 is FQNEAQ in the germline V gene (reference sequence). The CDR3 DNA sequence: TGTGCCAGCAGCTTTTTCGGCAGGGGGCTTTCTACCGAGCAGTACTTC. Its protein product is CASSFFGRGLSTEQYF.

The chain employs TRBV7-9 and TRBJ2-6; the match to TRBD2 covers 7 bases. CDR1 and CDR2 from the germline V gene are SEHNR and FQNEAQ (reference sequence). This CDR3 contains 16 residues. The V and J ends lost 1 base and 1 base, in that order; junction bases with no gene match: 1. The CDR3, as DNA: TGTGCCAGCAGCTTAGGAGCGGGGTCTGGGGCCAACGTCCTGACTTTC. Protein: CASSLGAGSGANVLTF.

V is TRBV19 and J is TRBJ1-2; no clear D gene. CDR1 and CDR2 (germline): LNHDA, SQIVND (reference sequence). Trimming took off 10 bases at V and 0 bases at J, with 21 bases between the two ends. The CDR3 spans 16 residues. In DNA, the CDR3 is TGTGCCACCCTTCGGCGGGCAGTCCCTTCTAACTATGGCTACACCTTC. It yields the protein CATLRRAVPSNYGYTF.

The chain joins TRBV12-3 or TRBV12-4 to TRBJ1-1; 10 nucleotides line up with TRBD1. Trimming cost V 7 bases and J 6 bases; bases outside gene matches: 5. The CDR3 spans 13 residues. CDR3 in amino acids: CASIPGQGSEAFF. The CDR3 coding sequence is TGTGCCAGCATCCCGGGACAGGGGTCTGAAGCTTTCTTT.

The chain joins TRBV7-3 to TRBJ2-1, with 7 nucleotides matching TRBD1. V trimming: 2 bases; J trimming: 2 bases; junction bases outside the gene matches: 3. Germline CDR1 SGHTA, CDR2 FQGTGA. The length of the CDR3 is 15 residues. The CDR3 DNA is TGTGCCAGCAGCTTAGGGGACAGAGCCTACAATGAGCAGTTCTTC. Its translation is CASSLGDRAYNEQFF.

The chain combines TRBV19 with TRBJ1-5; weak D call: TRBD1 (6 bases). The germline V gene encodes CDR1 LNHDA and CDR2 SQIVND (reference sequence). Trimming stripped 5 bases from V and 4 bases from J, with 9 bases between. This CDR3 has 13 amino acids. The DNA of the CDR3 is TGTGCCAGTAGTCCGCAGGGGAATCAGCCCCAGCATTTT. This encodes CASSPQGNQPQHF.

This clone was observed once. One end of the junction fails to match germline, which may point to a read error. The chain employs TRBV7-7 and TRBJ2-1; weak D call: TRBD1 (6 bases). The CDR3 loop spans 15 amino acids. CDR1 SSHAT and CDR2 FNYEAQ come from the germline V gene (reference sequence). CDR3 DNA: TGTGCTAGCAGCTTAGGGACAAGCTCCTACAATGAGCAGTTCTTC. Translating gives CASSLGTSSYNEQFF.

This clone was counted a few times. The V gene is TRBV28, the J gene TRBJ1-4; maybe TRBD1 (5 bases). Germline lookup yields CDR1 MDHEN and CDR2 SYDVKM. This CDR3 is built from 15 residues. V was trimmed by 6 bases and J by 3 bases, leaving 14 bases between them. CDR3 protein: CASSPPGGSNEKLFF. As DNA, the CDR3 is TGTGCCAGCAGCCCCCCGGGGGGGTCTAATGAAAAACTGTTTTTT.

The rearrangement links TRBV5-4 to TRBJ1-2, with 9 bases aligning to TRBD1. Germline loops: CDR1 SGHNT, CDR2 YYREEE (reference sequence). V was pared by 5 bases and J by 4 bases, with 6 bases of the junction left unmatched. The CDR3 runs to 14 residues. CDR3 amino acids: CASRSTGGPYGYTF. CDR3 sequence (DNA): TGTGCCAGCAGGTCCACAGGGGGCCCCTATGGCTACACCTTC.

The chain carries TRBV12-3 or TRBV12-4 and TRBJ2-1; 11 bases line up with TRBD1. The CDR3 is 13 amino acids. Unmatched junction bases numbered 2, after V lost 5 bases and J lost 8 bases. The CDR3 spells CASSGQGADEQFF. The CDR3 DNA reads TGTGCCAGCAGTGGACAGGGGGCTGATGAGCAGTTCTTC.

The chain is built from TRBV24-1 and TRBJ2-2; D remains ambiguous. The CDR3 spans 16 residues. Germline loops: CDR1 KGHDR, CDR2 SFDVKD. The V gene lost 0 bases and the J gene lost 6 bases, with 13 bases spanning the gap. CDR3: CATSDLLPVGAGELFF. The CDR3 DNA sequence: TGTGCCACCAGTGATTTGCTGCCGGTTGGGGCCGGGGAGCTGTTTTTT.

The chain combines TRBV27 with TRBJ2-5, with D possibly TRBD2 on 6 matching bases. Trimming stripped 1 base from V and 3 bases from J, with 33 bases between. CDR3 size: 22 residues. Germline CDR1 and CDR2: MNHEY and SMNVEV (reference sequence). The CDR3 DNA reads TGTGCCAGCAGTTTATTCGGTATGACTATAAGAGAGGGGCGGGGAGGTGAAGAGACCCAGTACTTC. Protein: CASSLFGMTIREGRGGEETQYF.

The V call is TRBV25-1, the J call TRBJ2-1, with D uncertain. The germline V gene has CDR1 MGHDK and CDR2 SYGVNS. Trimming removed 4 bases from V and 0 bases from J, with 7 bases in between. The CDR3 loop spans 14 amino acids. CDR3 residues: CASSAVSSYNEQFF. CDR3 DNA: TGTGCCAGCAGTGCTGTGAGCTCCTACAATGAGCAGTTCTTC. Together with reference TRBV25-1 and TRBJ2-1, the CDR3 gives the full variable domain: EADIYQTPRYLVIGTGKKITLECSQTMGHDKMYWYQQDPGMELHLIHYSYGVNSTEKGDLSSESTVSRIRTEHFPLTLESARPSHTSQYLCASSAVSSYNEQFFGPGTRLTVL.

The rearrangement links TRBV28 to TRBJ1-2; weak D call: TRBD1 (5 bases). The CDR3 sequence is 14 residues long. V lost 4 bases and J lost 2, with 11 bases in between. Germline V gene data show CDR1 as MDHEN and CDR2 as SYDVKM. The CDR3 spells CASSSGGVNYGYTF. In nucleotides, the CDR3 is TGTGCCAGCAGTTCCGGAGGGGTAAACTATGGCTACACCTTC.

The sample holds one count of this clone. The genes are TRBV27 and TRBJ1-4; D unclear. The CDR3 has 17 residues. V lost 5 bases, J lost 7 bases, and 23 bases lay in between. Per germline, CDR1 MNHEY and CDR2 SMNVEV (reference sequence). This CDR3 is CASSPIGRPQRVEKLFF. The CDR3 DNA follows: TGTGCCAGCAGTCCCATCGGACGCCCTCAGAGGGTTGAAAAACTGTTTTTT.

This CDR3 is CSVEGTATDTQYF. The CDR3 DNA reads as TGCAGCGTTGAAGGGACAGCCACAGATACGCAGTATTTT. This chain joins TRBV29-1 and TRBJ2-3; weak D call: TRBD1 (6 bases). In germline, CDR1 is SQVTM, CDR2 ANQGSEA. V dropped 1 base and J dropped 2 bases, with 7 bases sitting between them. The CDR3 is 13 amino acids.

The chain has TRBV6-6 and TRBJ1-2; 7 nucleotides align to TRBD1. The CDR3 totals 15 residues. CDR1 and CDR2 (germline): MNHNY, SVGAGI (reference sequence). Trimming at V came to 4 bases and at J to 0 bases, leaving 5 bases not matched to a gene. The CDR3 region is CASSFTGTANYGYTF. The CDR3 DNA sequence: TGTGCCAGCAGTTTTACCGGGACAGCTAACTATGGCTACACCTTC.

CDR3 residues: CASSPPSVSTDTQYF. The CDR3 region has the DNA TGTGCCAGCTCACCACCGTCTGTTAGCACAGATACGCAGTATTTT. The chain recombines TRBV18 with TRBJ2-3; no reliable D call. Trimming left V 0 bases short and J 0 bases short, with 7 bases between. The V gene's germline CDR1 is KGHSH and CDR2 LQKENI. This CDR3 has 15 amino acids.